This T cell receptor (beta chain) originates from a study of T cells in Graves' hyperthyroidism and ophthalmopathy. General study points: A median 6.5 months before onset, the model predicted ophthalmopathy.

Comment on this clonotype: Its antigen is not known.

Trimming pared 1 base from V and 6 bases from J, leaving 9 bases between. The CDR3 spans 13 residues. Germline CDR1 MGHDK, CDR2 SYGVNS. RNA transcripts yielded amplified TCR beta CDR3 regions. The TCR CDR3 was amplified in a first-round RT-PCR using the HTBI primer set. TCRdb independently ran MiXCR on the multiplex PCR reads; one entry per CDR3 protein. This repertoire shows around 800,000 distinct CDR3 sequences, approximately 40% found once; its top ten account for 7% to 10%. This chain uses TRBV25-1 with TRBJ1-2; maybe TRBD1 (6 bases). Sequencing was carried out using blood. The source is a man younger than 35 with Graves' hyperthyroidism. CDR3 in amino acids: CASSEWGRDGYTF. As DNA, the CDR3 is TGTGCCAGCAGTGAATGGGGGCGGGATGGCTACACCTTC.